The 19 T cell receptor beta chains listed next were all sequenced from one sample in a study of blood T cells in healthy people across ages. Then a second PCR, running roughly 7 to 11 cycles, was carried out with a sample-barcoded 5' primer and a J-beta primer mix. Using its own MiXCR run on the 5' RACE reads, TCRdb lists one record per CDR3 protein. The sample includes around 1,500,000 distinct CDR3 sequences, approximately 40% of them seen just once. Sequences were obtained from blood. These receptors were collected from a woman between 18 and 29 years old in good health.

This clonotype has just a few counts. This sequence joins TRBV15 and TRBJ2-4, with D possibly TRBD2 on 6 matching bases. The CDR3 is made up of 19 amino acids. CDR1 and CDR2 from the germline V gene are LNHNV and YYDKDF (reference sequence). With 0 bases removed from V and 0 bases from J, the gap between germline ends came to 18 bases. The CDR3 bases are TGTGCCACCAGCAGAGATCTCCAACGCGGGACCCTAGCCAAAAACATTCAGTACTTC. Protein: CATSRDLQRGTLAKNIQYF.

The V gene is TRBV27, the J gene TRBJ2-5; TRBD2 matches at 11 bases. With V trimmed by 5 bases and J by 2 bases, 7 bases remained unmatched. Germline V lookup: CDR1 MNHEY, CDR2 SMNVEV (reference sequence). The CDR3 spans 16 residues. CDR3 region: CASSRTSGGWQETQYF. The CDR3 bases are TGTGCCAGCAGTCGCACTAGCGGGGGATGGCAAGAGACCCAGTACTTC.

V and J are TRBV14 and TRBJ1-1, with D maybe TRBD1 (5 bases). The germline gives CDR1 SGHDN, CDR2 FVKESK. Trimming pared 4 bases from V and 0 bases from J, leaving 12 bases between. This CDR3 is 15 amino acids long. CDR3 sequence reads: CASSPGTELNTEAFF. As DNA, the CDR3 is TGTGCCAGCAGCCCTGGGACGGAACTGAACACTGAAGCTTTCTTT.

The chain employs TRBV6-6 and TRBJ2-7; D is perhaps TRBD1 (6 bases). V was clipped by 7 bases and J by 5 bases, with 18 bases between them. The CDR3 is 14 amino acids. In germline, CDR1 is MNHNY, CDR2 SVGAGI (reference sequence). This CDR3 reads CASIPSTGIHEQYF. The CDR3 DNA reads as TGTGCCAGCATTCCCTCGACAGGCATCCACGAGCAGTACTTC.

This clonotype was picked up a small number of times. The chain carries TRBV7-4 and TRBJ2-7; maybe TRBD2 (6 bases). Germline V gene sequence: CDR1 SGHVT, CDR2 SQSDAQ. This CDR3 has 11 residues. With 11 bases removed from V and 6 bases from J, the gap between germline ends came to 14 bases. The CDR3 region has the DNA TGTGCCCCGGGAGTTCAAGCCGAGCAGTACTTC. Translated: CAPGVQAEQYF.

CDR3 region: CASSQDRRTHNQETQYF. The CDR3 DNA sequence: TGTGCCAGCAGCCAAGATCGACGAACGCATAACCAAGAGACCCAGTACTTC. This chain connects TRBV14 to TRBJ2-5; D remains unclear. This CDR3 comprises 17 residues. Germline V lookup: CDR1 SGHDN, CDR2 FVKESK. V was shortened by 0 bases and J by 0 bases, with 14 bases between the two germline ends.

The V call is TRBV6-4, the J call TRBJ2-3, with TRBD2 matching over 12 bases. The CDR3 length is 16 residues. In germline, CDR1 is MRHNA, CDR2 SNTAGT. Trimming at V came to 8 bases and at J to 5 bases, leaving 11 bases not matched to a gene. The CDR3 loop reads CASALSSGRALDTQYF. The CDR3 DNA follows: TGTGCCAGCGCCCTCTCTAGCGGGAGGGCCTTAGATACGCAGTATTTT.

The chain joins TRBV20-1 to TRBJ2-1; 11 bases are shared with TRBD2. CDR3 size: 14 residues. Per germline, CDR1 DFQATT and CDR2 SNEGSKA (reference sequence). V lost 5 bases to trimming and J lost 10 bases; unmatched junction nucleotides: 10. The CDR3 DNA reads as TGCAGTGCTGGGGTAGCGGGAGGGCCTGGAGAGCAGTTCTTC. Translation: CSAGVAGGPGEQFF.

This chain connects TRBV30 to TRBJ1-6; TRBD1 matches at 7 bases. V was clipped by 2 bases and J by 10 bases; unmatched bases: 14. The CDR3 spans 16 residues. The V gene's germline CDR1 is GTSNPN and CDR2 SVGIG (reference sequence). This CDR3 is CAWSTPTGVLRSPLHF. DNA of the CDR3: TGTGCCTGGAGTACGCCAACAGGGGTGCTACGGTCACCCCTCCACTTT.

The rearrangement joins TRBV12-3 or TRBV12-4 to TRBJ2-7; D might be TRBD2 (5 bases). V was trimmed by 1 base and J by 7 bases, leaving 17 bases between them. This CDR3 has 15 residues. The CDR3 DNA reads TGTGCCAGCAGTTTAGGTCGGGGTATATACAATGAGCAGTACTTC. Protein sequence: CASSLGRGIYNEQYF.

This chain connects TRBV7-2 to TRBJ2-1, with 9 bases fitting TRBD2. V gave up 6 bases and J gave up 8 bases; unmatched junction bases: 11. CDR3 length: 15 residues. CDR1 SGHTA and CDR2 FQGNSA come from the germline V gene. The CDR3 loop is CASRLGLAGAYEQFF. CDR3 DNA: TGTGCCAGCAGGCTGGGACTAGCTGGGGCCTATGAGCAGTTCTTC.

The chain carries TRBV3-1 and TRBJ2-1, with TRBD2 identical over 10 bases. The germline V gene has CDR1 LGHDT and CDR2 YNNKEL (reference sequence). V lost 4 bases and J lost 7; bases outside the gene matches: 19. This CDR3 contains 19 residues. CDR3 protein: CASSPQTSGPGKVRNEQFF. The DNA for the CDR3 is TGTGCCAGCAGCCCCCAGACTAGCGGGCCGGGAAAGGTCAGGAATGAGCAGTTCTTC.

This clonotype was seen a handful of times. The genes are TRBV12-3 or TRBV12-4 and TRBJ2-5; D unclear. The length of the CDR3 is 12 residues. V was cut by 6 bases and J by 11 bases, with 16 bases left in between. Here the CDR3 reads CASSQNRNEQYF. The CDR3 DNA reads TGTGCCAGCAGCCAAAACCGAAATGAGCAGTACTTC.

With respect to this clonotype: With a much larger clone just one base away, this may be a read error. V and J are TRBV20-1 and TRBJ2-7; no clear D gene. The J call may be faulty, since TRBJ2-5 better matches the DNA end. The length of the CDR3 is 13 residues. CDR1 DFQATT and CDR2 SNEGSKA come from the germline V gene (reference sequence). The CDR3 is CSATRSVGETQYF. CDR3 nucleotide sequence: TGCAGTGCTACCCGAAGTGTCGGGGAGACCCAGTACTTC.

This clonotype turned up a few times. The chain employs TRBV15 and TRBJ2-1; 7 bases agree with TRBD1. This CDR3 region has 17 residues. J was trimmed by 0 bases and V by 0 bases; bases with no gene match: 5. Germline loops: CDR1 LNHNV, CDR2 YYDKDF (reference sequence). The DNA for the CDR3 is TGTGCCACCAGCAGAGAGTCTGCAGGGGGCTCCTACAATGAGCAGTTCTTC. Protein sequence: CATSRESAGGSYNEQFF.

This clonotype has a handful of counts. V is TRBV29-1 and J is TRBJ2-7, with 7 positions matching TRBD1. The germline CDR1 and CDR2 sequences are SQVTM and ANQGSEA. The CDR3 spans 13 residues. The J segment lost 3 bases and the V segment lost 5 bases, leaving 7 bases of the junction unmatched. The DNA for the CDR3 is TGCAGCGTTTCTTCGGGACAGCTCTACGAGCAGTACTTC. Its translation: CSVSSGQLYEQYF.

The table lists this clonotype with a few counts. The J gene is TRBJ1-1, the V gene TRBV12-3 or TRBV12-4; D is unresolved. The CDR3 has 16 amino acids. Trimming stripped 5 bases from V and 0 bases from J, with 16 bases between. The CDR3 DNA follows: TGTGCCAGCAGTCCGAGGCAGGCGGGCGTGAACACTGAAGCTTTCTTT. This codes for CASSPRQAGVNTEAFF.

This clonotype was observed a handful of times. The chain joins TRBV20-1 to TRBJ2-1, with 8 bases fitting TRBD1. The last part of the DNA fits TRBJ2-7 better; the J call may be wrong. The CDR3 runs 15 residues. The V gene's germline CDR1 is DFQATT and CDR2 SNEGSKA (reference sequence). The CDR3: CSAAGQGSSYNEQYF. The CDR3 coding sequence is TGCAGTGCTGCTGGACAGGGAAGCTCCTACAATGAGCAGTACTTC.

This clonotype was found a few times. The V call is TRBV9, the J call TRBJ2-5; 10 bases match TRBD2. After removal of 3 bases from V and 5 bases from J, the junction contained 7 bases not matched to a gene. Germline V CDR1 and CDR2: SGDLS, YYNGEE. The CDR3 covers 15 residues. The CDR3 sequence: CASSALAGESETQYF. The CDR3 DNA reads as TGTGCCAGCAGCGCCCTAGCGGGAGAGTCGGAGACCCAGTACTTC.